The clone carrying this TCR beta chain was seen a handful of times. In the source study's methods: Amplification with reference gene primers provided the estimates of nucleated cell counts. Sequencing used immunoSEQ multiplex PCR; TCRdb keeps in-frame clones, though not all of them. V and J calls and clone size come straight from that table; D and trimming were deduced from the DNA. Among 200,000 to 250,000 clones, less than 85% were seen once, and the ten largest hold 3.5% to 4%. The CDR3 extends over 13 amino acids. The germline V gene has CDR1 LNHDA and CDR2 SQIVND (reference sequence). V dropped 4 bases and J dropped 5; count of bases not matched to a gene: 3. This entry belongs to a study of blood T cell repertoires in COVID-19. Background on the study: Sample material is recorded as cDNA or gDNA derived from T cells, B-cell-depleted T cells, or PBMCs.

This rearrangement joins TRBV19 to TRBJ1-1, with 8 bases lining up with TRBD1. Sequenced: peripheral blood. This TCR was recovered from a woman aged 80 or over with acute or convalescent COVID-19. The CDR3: CASSTGGRTEAFF. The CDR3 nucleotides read TGTGCCAGTAGTACAGGGGGCAGGACTGAAGCTTTCTTT. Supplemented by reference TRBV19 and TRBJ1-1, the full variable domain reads DGGITQSPKYLFRKEGQNVTLSCEQNLNHDAMYWYRQDPGQGLRLIYYSQIVNDFQKGDIAEGYSVSREKKESFPLTVTSAQKNPTAFYLCASSTGGRTEAFFGQGTRLTVV.